The present entry profiles one TCR beta chain with its context. Adults with ileal or ileocolonic Crohn's disease and an indication for resection were eligible. This specimen comes from a study of T cell repertoires in ileal Crohn's disease. Study summary: Median disease duration was approximately 8 years; 35% smoked at surgery.

Using immunoSEQ multiplex PCR, the repertoire was profiled, and TCRdb retains in-frame clones only, with some absent. The table records under 20,000 clones, roughly 85% of them present only once. The V and J ends lost 3 bases and 7 bases respectively, with 13 bases between them. Per germline, CDR1 LNHDA and CDR2 SQIVND (reference sequence). The CDR3 is 14 amino acids. The rearrangement uses TRBV19 and TRBJ2-1; maybe TRBD1 (5 bases). This clonotype was obtained from an adult with Crohn's disease. Sequences were obtained from ileal tissue. Written as DNA, the CDR3 is TGTGCCAGTAGTATGGGGCCCCTCTTTAATGAGCAGTTCTTC. It yields the protein CASSMGPLFNEQFF.